One sample yielded the 8 T cell receptor beta chains listed below, sequenced in a study of blood T cell repertoires in COVID-19. Sequenced by immunoSEQ multiplex PCR; TCRdb stores in-frame clones only, minus some. The data hold some 260,000 clones, with 70% to 90% observed a single time. The source material was peripheral blood. These TCRs come from an older man with acute or convalescent COVID-19.

The chain recombines TRBV6-5 with TRBJ2-1; 11 bases align to TRBD1. Germline V gives CDR1 MNHEY, CDR2 SVGAGI. This CDR3 contains 15 residues. V was clipped by 6 bases and J by 7 bases; unmatched bases: 8. CDR3 in amino acids: CASSMDRGRRNEQFF. For the CDR3, the DNA is TGTGCCAGCAGCATGGACAGGGGGCGTCGGAATGAGCAGTTCTTC.

The J gene is TRBJ2-1, the V gene TRBV27; D is possibly TRBD1 (6 bases). Deletions cut 3 bases from V and 5 bases from J, with 14 bases between. CDR1 and CDR2 from the germline V gene are MNHEY and SMNVEV (reference sequence). This CDR3 spans 15 amino acids. The CDR3 loop reads CASSFRGGTHNEQFF. The CDR3 DNA sequence: TGTGCCAGCAGTTTCAGGGGTGGGACCCACAATGAGCAGTTCTTC.

The chain uses TRBV10-1 and TRBJ2-7, with 7 bases aligning to TRBD2. CDR1 is WNHNN and CDR2 is SYGVQD in the germline V gene (reference sequence). The CDR3 has 14 residues. The trim removed 2 bases at V and 3 bases at J, leaving 4 bases unmatched. The CDR3 spells CASSELGEGYEQYF. As DNA, the CDR3 is TGCGCCAGCAGTGAGCTGGGGGAGGGCTACGAGCAGTACTTC.

The rearrangement joins TRBV12-5 to TRBJ1-5, with TRBD1 identical over 9 bases. The length of the CDR3 is 15 residues. V shed 4 bases and J 7 bases; nucleotides not matched to a gene: 8. CDR1 is LGHNT and CDR2 is FRNRAP in the germline V gene. In DNA form, the CDR3 reads TGTGCTAGTGGTTCGGGACAGGGAATTTACCAGCCCCAGCATTTT. It yields the protein CASGSGQGIYQPQHF.

This clone was recorded only once. J is TRBJ1-2 and V is TRBV28; D possibly corresponds to TRBD1 (5 bases). V shed 6 bases and J shed 2 bases, with 16 bases lying between them. This CDR3 is 15 amino acids long. Per germline, CDR1 MDHEN and CDR2 SYDVKM. In DNA form, the CDR3 reads TGTGCCAGCAGGAGCAGACAGATCGAAAACTATGGCTACACCTTC. The encoded protein is CASRSRQIENYGYTF.

The chain carries TRBV9 and TRBJ2-5; 10 bases are a match to TRBD1. The V gene's germline CDR1 is SGDLS and CDR2 YYNGEE. J was trimmed by 5 bases and V by 4 bases; bases with no gene match: 8. The CDR3 extends over 15 amino acids. Here the CDR3 reads CASSYRTGGAETQYF. As DNA, the CDR3 is TGTGCCAGCAGCTATCGGACAGGGGGAGCGGAGACCCAGTACTTC.

V usage is TRBV19 and J usage is TRBJ2-2, with TRBD1 matching 12 bases. The CDR3 spans 16 residues. CDR1 and CDR2 (germline): LNHDA, SQIVND (reference sequence). Trimming at V came to 5 bases and at J to 8 bases, leaving 9 bases not matched to a gene. The CDR3 sequence: CASSPEGTGGWGELFF. CDR3 nucleotide sequence: TGTGCCAGTAGTCCCGAAGGGACAGGGGGCTGGGGGGAGCTGTTTTTT. The whole variable domain, filled in from reference TRBV19 and TRBJ2-2, reads DGGITQSPKYLFRKEGQNVTLSCEQNLNHDAMYWYRQDPGQGLRLIYYSQIVNDFQKGDIAEGYSVSREKKESFPLTVTSAQKNPTAFYLCASSPEGTGGWGELFFGEGSRLTVL.

The V and J genes are TRBV28 and TRBJ1-2, with D possibly matching TRBD1 (5 bases). The CDR3 contains 14 residues. The germline CDR1 and CDR2 sequences are MDHEN and SYDVKM. V lost 1 base and J lost 8, with 14 bases in between. The CDR3 DNA is TGTGCCAGCAGTTTATTCGGGGGGGATGTGGGCTACACCTTC. It encodes CASSLFGGDVGYTF.